This T cell receptor beta chain came from a study of blood T cell repertoires in COVID-19. CDR1 and CDR2 from the germline V gene are MNHEY and SVGAGI. Trimming left V 5 bases short and J 4 bases short, with 11 bases between. CDR3 size: 13 residues. Profiling relied on immunoSEQ multiplex PCR, and the TCRdb table lists in-frame clones only, not all of them. The repertoire holds about 98,000 clones, with 70% to 90% as singletons. The chain uses TRBV6-5 and TRBJ1-2; tentative D call: TRBD1 (5 bases). Sequencing was carried out using peripheral blood. This TCR was sampled from a man in his fifties or sixties with acute or convalescent COVID-19. The CDR3 sequence is CASSPPGGYGYTF. CDR3 coding DNA: TGTGCCAGCAGTCCTCCCGGGGGCTATGGCTACACCTTC.